This T cell receptor (beta chain) was sequenced during a study of blood T cell repertoires in COVID-19. Germline-derived CDR1 and CDR2 are MNHNS and SASEGT. Trimming stripped 0 bases from V and 4 bases from J, with 10 bases between. This CDR3 is 15 amino acids long. Using immunoSEQ multiplex PCR, the repertoire was profiled, and TCRdb retains in-frame clones only, with some absent. The table has about 140,000 clones, 88% seen once; the top ten hold about 1.5%. The receptor's source is a woman aged 60-75 years with acute or convalescent COVID-19. Input material: peripheral blood. The chain joins TRBV6-1 to TRBJ2-1; D unclear. The CDR3 reads CASSEAVILYNEQFF. The CDR3 region has the DNA TGTGCCAGCAGTGAAGCGGTGATACTATACAATGAGCAGTTCTTC.